This T cell receptor beta chain was sequenced in a study of monozygotic twins with inflammatory bowel disease. Points from the study as a whole: Patient repertoires may carry noise from differing immunosuppressive treatments.

Of note for this clonotype: The antigen is not known.

A template switching step added UMIs, each with a 6-nucleotide sample barcode. TCRdb reprocessed the 5' RACE reads and stores each CDR3 protein as one record, lacking DNA. The sample is made up of around 370,000 distinct CDR3 sequences, and the top ten hold approximately 2.4% of it. Each donor supplied about 2.5 ml of blood. Total RNA from whole blood was isolated with no T cell sorting. The receptor was derived from a human donor with ulcerative colitis or Crohn's disease, or a healthy co-twin of an affected twin (not recorded which). The sample was blood.

CDR3 region: CASSLAKAGVGEQYF. This chain links TRBV11-2 with TRBJ2-7; the D call from TCRdb, TRBD1, cannot be confirmed without DNA. The CDR3 has 15 amino acids. Germline V CDR1 and CDR2: SGHAT, FQNNGV.